This TCR beta chain was found in a study of blood T cell repertoires in COVID-19. The ends were cut back, 3 bases at V and 5 bases at J, with 12 bases in the middle. Germline lookup yields CDR1 SGDLS and CDR2 YYNGEE. CDR3 size: 15 residues. Clones were sequenced by immunoSEQ multiplex PCR, and TCRdb holds only the in-frame ones, with some missing. Of about 400,000 clones in the sample, roughly 90% were seen once. This clone was seen once. The specimen was peripheral blood. The source is a man aged 35-49 years with acute or convalescent COVID-19. The chain employs TRBV9 and TRBJ1-6; D not certain. The CDR3 protein is CASSEGGSDNSPLHF. CDR3 nucleotides: TGTGCCAGCAGCGAGGGAGGTAGTGATAATTCACCCCTCCACTTT. The complete variable domain, with remaining parts taken from reference TRBV9 and TRBJ1-6, reads DSGVTQTPKHLITATGQRVTLRCSPRSGDLSVYWYQQSLDQGLQFLIQYYNGEERAKGNILERFSAQQFPDLHSELNLSSLELGDSALYFCASSEGGSDNSPLHFGNGTRLTVT.